Described below is a single TCR beta chain sequence and its context. What it binds is unknown. The germline gives CDR1 KGHSH, CDR2 LQKENI. The ends lost 1 base at V and 0 bases at J; junction bases unmatched: 3. CDR3 length: 16 residues. This sample stems from a study of cytomegalovirus exposure and HLA in healthy donors. Study-level results: The authors confirmed in vitro that a few CMV-associated chains were specific for CMV antigens. The classifier, whose performance was assessed in both the original and validation cohorts, reportedly diagnosed cytomegalovirus status with high specificity and sensitivity. A missense variant in DCLRE1C was later tied to TCR beta V- and J-gene trimming.

PCR amplification relied on 60 Vbeta primers (plus 13 Jbeta primers). The repertoire was sequenced with immunoSEQ multiplex PCR; TCRdb's copy has only in-frame clones and lacks some. Seen here are fewer than 200,000 clones, roughly 87% observed once, and the top ten hold more than 1.5%. This chain uses TRBV18 with TRBJ2-5, with 9 bases aligning to TRBD2. This clonotype was obtained from a man aged 50 or older in good health and CMV-seronegative. The source material was PBMCs. In nucleotides, the CDR3 is TGTGCCAGCTCACCACTTGCGGGGGGGAACCAAGAGACCCAGTACTTC. The encoded protein is CASSPLAGGNQETQYF.